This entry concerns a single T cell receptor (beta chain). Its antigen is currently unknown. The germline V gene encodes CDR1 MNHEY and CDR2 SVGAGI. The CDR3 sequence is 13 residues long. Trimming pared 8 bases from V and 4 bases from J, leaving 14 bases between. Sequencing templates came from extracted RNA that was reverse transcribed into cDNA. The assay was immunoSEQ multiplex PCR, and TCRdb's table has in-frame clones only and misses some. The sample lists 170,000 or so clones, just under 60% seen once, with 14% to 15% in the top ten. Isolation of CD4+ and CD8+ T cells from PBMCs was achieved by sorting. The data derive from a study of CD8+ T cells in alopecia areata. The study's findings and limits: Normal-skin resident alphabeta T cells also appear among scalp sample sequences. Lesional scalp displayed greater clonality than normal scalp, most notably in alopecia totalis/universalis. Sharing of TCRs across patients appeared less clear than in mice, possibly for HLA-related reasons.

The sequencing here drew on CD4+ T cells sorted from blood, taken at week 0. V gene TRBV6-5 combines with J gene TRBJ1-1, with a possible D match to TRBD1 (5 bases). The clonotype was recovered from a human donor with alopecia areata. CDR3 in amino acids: CASAEGVGTEAFF. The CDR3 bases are TGTGCCAGCGCGGAAGGGGTCGGCACTGAAGCTTTCTTT.